These 14 T cell receptor beta chains originate from one sample sequenced in a study of human T cells and chemical hapten exposure. A single record per CDR3 protein comes from TCRdb applying MiXCR to the RACE reads. The sample contains over 300,000 distinct CDR3 sequences, 5.1% of which appear only once. Stated time point: pre-sensitization, week 0. Regarding treatment: therapeutic diphenylcyclopropenone sensitization with weekly scalp DPC. Sequencing used whole blood, obtained in connection with sensitization to the hapten diphenylcyclopropenone (DPC). These receptors all stem from a woman between 50 and 59 years old with alopecia areata. Some clones in this sample may be carry-over from other donors' samples.

This clonotype occurred many times. The chain is built from TRBV29-1 and TRBJ1-5, with D unresolved. Germline assignment: CDR1 SQVTM and CDR2 ANQGSEA. V was clipped by 4 bases and J by 7 bases, with 2 bases between them. The CDR3 is made up of 9 amino acids. Here the CDR3 reads CSVGQPQHF. In nucleotides, the CDR3 is TGCAGCGTTGGGCAGCCCCAGCATTTT. The full variable domain, its missing parts supplied by reference TRBV29-1 and TRBJ1-5, is SAVISQKPSRDICQRGTSLTIQCQVDSQVTMMFWYRQQPGQSLTLIATANQGSEATYESGFVIDKFPISRPNLTFSTLTVSNMSPEDSSIYLCSVGQPQHFGDGTRLSIL.

This clonotype has only a few counts. The chain is built from TRBV20-1 and TRBJ1-2; D may be TRBD1 (5 bases). Trimming shortened V by 4 bases and J by 5 bases, and 14 bases separated the two germline ends. The length of the CDR3 is 13 residues. Germline lookup yields CDR1 DFQATT and CDR2 SNEGSKA (reference sequence). The CDR3 nucleotides are TGCAGTGCTATTCGGGACGTGGAGTATGGCTACACCTTC. It is translated as CSAIRDVEYGYTF.

The rearrangement joins TRBV30 to TRBJ1-1; D remains unclear. CDR3 length: 10 residues. The germline gives CDR1 GTSNPN, CDR2 SVGIG (reference sequence). Trimming took 6 bases from V and 5 from J, leaving 7 bases between them. The CDR3: CACTRTEAFF. The CDR3 DNA is TGTGCCTGCACAAGGACTGAAGCTTTCTTT.

This clonotype has a handful of counts. V gene TRBV2 combines with J gene TRBJ1-2, with D perhaps matching TRBD1 (5 bases). The CDR3 loop spans 12 amino acids. CDR1 is SNHLY and CDR2 is FYNNEI in the germline V gene. V dropped 5 bases and J dropped 8 bases, with 12 bases sitting between them. DNA for the CDR3: TGTGCCAGCAGTCAGCAGGGAGAGGGCTACACCTTC. This codes for CASSQQGEGYTF.

This clonotype was observed a handful of times. The V gene is TRBV29-1, the J gene TRBJ2-6, with D tentatively TRBD1 or TRBD2 (5 bases each). Germline V gene lookup returns CDR1 SQVTM and CDR2 ANQGSEA. Trimming took off 6 bases at V and 0 bases at J, with 18 bases between the two ends. The CDR3 is 17 residues long. In nucleotides, the CDR3 is TGCAGCGTCAAGATAGGGACGGGTATCTCTGGGGCCAACGTCCTGACTTTC. The encoded protein is CSVKIGTGISGANVLTF.

Many counts were recorded for this clonotype. V gene TRBV7-8 combines with J gene TRBJ2-1; D is unclear. Trimming took off 2 bases at V and 4 bases at J, with 9 bases between the two ends. The CDR3 spans 14 residues. Germline CDR1 is SGHVS and CDR2 is FQNEAQ. CDR3 nucleotide sequence: TGTGCCAGCAGCTTAAGTCGCCTTTACAATGAGCAGTTCTTC. Its translation is CASSLSRLYNEQFF. Filled out from reference TRBV7-8 and TRBJ2-1, the complete variable domain reads GAGVSQSPRYKVAKRGQDVALRCDPISGHVSLFWYQQALGQGPEFLTYFQNEAQLDKSGLPSDRFFAERPEGSVSTLKIQRTQQEDSAVYLCASSLSRLYNEQFFGPGTRLTVL.

This clonotype was seen a handful of times. The chain has TRBV4-1 and TRBJ1-6, with TRBD1 as a possible D gene (6 bases). The CDR3 runs to 15 residues. Germline-derived CDR1 and CDR2 are MGHRA and YSYEKL. The V end was cut by 0 bases, the J end by 7 bases, with 10 bases between. CDR3 protein: CASSQDSGENSPLHF. The CDR3, as DNA: TGCGCCAGCAGCCAAGATTCAGGGGAGAATTCACCCCTCCACTTT.

This clonotype has at least ten counts. The V gene is TRBV4-1, the J gene TRBJ2-1; 12 positions match TRBD2. Trimming cost V 0 bases and J 9 bases; bases outside gene matches: 6. CDR1 is MGHRA and CDR2 is YSYEKL in the germline V gene. The CDR3 spans 16 residues. CDR3 sequence (DNA): TGCGCCAGCAGCCAAGAATCTAGCGGGGGGGCCCGTGAGCAGTTCTTC. This sequence encodes CASSQESSGGAREQFF.

The table lists this clonotype with many counts. The rearrangement links TRBV30 to TRBJ1-1; D remains ambiguous. V lost 4 bases to trimming and J lost 5 bases, with 14 bases between them. There are 13 residues in the CDR3. In germline, CDR1 is GTSNPN, CDR2 SVGIG (reference sequence). In DNA form, the CDR3 reads TGTGCCTGGAACGCGGGAGTAGGGACTGAAGCTTTCTTT. This gives the protein CAWNAGVGTEAFF.

Ten or more counts support this clonotype. The V call is TRBV12-3 or TRBV12-4, the J call TRBJ1-2; D remains ambiguous. Trimming removed 6 bases from V and 0 bases from J, with 5 bases in between. The CDR3 spans 12 residues. CDR3 sequence reads: CASSEANYGYTF. The DNA for the CDR3 is TGTGCCAGCAGCGAAGCTAACTATGGCTACACCTTC.

This clonotype was detected a few times. The chain couples TRBV28 to TRBJ2-4; D is unresolved. CDR1 is MDHEN and CDR2 is SYDVKM in the germline V gene. V shed 3 bases and J shed 1 base, with 10 bases lying between them. This CDR3 is built from 15 residues. The CDR3 is CASSFAHRAKNIQYF. CDR3 nucleotide sequence: TGTGCCAGCAGTTTCGCCCACCGGGCCAAAAACATTCAGTACTTC.

This clonotype occurred many times. The chain is built from TRBV27 and TRBJ1-1; TRBD1 agrees at 9 bases. This CDR3 spans 15 amino acids. The junction had 3 bases not matched to a gene; V was cut back by 3 bases and J by 1 base. Germline-derived CDR1 and CDR2 are MNHEY and SMNVEV (reference sequence). In nucleotides, the CDR3 is TGTGCCAGCAGTTTTGGGGGACAGGGGAACACTGAAGCTTTCTTT. The encoded protein is CASSFGGQGNTEAFF.

This clonotype was seen more than once but under ten times. The chain couples TRBV20-1 to TRBJ1-3; perhaps TRBD1 as D (6 bases). The germline gives CDR1 DFQATT, CDR2 SNEGSKA (reference sequence). The CDR3 is 12 amino acids. The V and J ends lost 6 bases and 8 bases respectively, with 14 bases between them. This CDR3 is CSATQGQDTIYF. CDR3 bases: TGCAGTGCAACACAGGGTCAGGACACCATATATTTT.

Many counts were recorded for this clonotype. This chain uses TRBV29-1 with TRBJ2-5; D unresolved. V was pared by 3 bases and J by 1 base, with 6 bases between. The V gene's germline CDR1 is SQVTM and CDR2 ANQGSEA. The CDR3 has 12 residues. The DNA for the CDR3 is TGCAGCGTTGAGGGCGGCCAAGAGACCCAGTACTTC. Its protein is CSVEGGQETQYF.